Shown below are 30 T cell receptor beta chains from a single sample sequenced in a study of post-analysis software for immune sequencing data. No cognate antigen is known for these TCRs. Study results and limitations: Patients carried roughly 5 TRBV segments more frequently than controls did, and TRBV5-6, TRBV5-1 and TRBV20-1 were among them.

Built from TCR beta cDNA, the libraries had unique molecular identifiers in them. TCRdb re-called the PCR reads with MiXCR, one entry per CDR3 protein. The data contain around 400,000 distinct CDR3 sequences, approximately 38% of them seen just once; the ten biggest clones take up around 8%. What was sequenced was blood. These receptors originate from a girl aged 2-10 years with multiple sclerosis.

The chain links TRBV20-1 to TRBJ2-7, with 11 bases identical to TRBD2. The DNA end lines up better with TRBJ2-5; the J call may be wrong. The CDR3 spans 14 residues. CDR1 and CDR2 from the germline V gene are DFQATT and SNEGSKA (reference sequence). In nucleotides, the CDR3 is TGCAGTGCTAGAGACCGACTAGCGGGGGAGACCCAGTACTTC. This gives the protein CSARDRLAGETQYF.

The J gene is TRBJ2-1, the V gene TRBV3-1, with D possibly being TRBD1 (6 bases). The DNA matches TRBJ2-7 better at its end, which makes the J call doubtful. This CDR3 has 14 residues. In germline, CDR1 is LGHDT, CDR2 YNNKEL (reference sequence). CDR3 DNA: TGTGCCAGCAGCCAAGATCCCCGACAGGATGAGCAGTACTTC. This translates into CASSQDPRQDEQYF.

The chain employs TRBV7-9 and TRBJ1-2; 9 positions match TRBD1. The germline gives CDR1 SEHNR, CDR2 FQNEAQ (reference sequence). V lost 1 base, J lost 10 bases, and 7 bases stayed unmatched. This CDR3 contains 14 residues. The CDR3 region has the DNA TGTGCCAGCAGCTTAGAAAGCACAGGGGGCGACTACACCTTC. Amino acid sequence: CASSLESTGGDYTF.

There are a few counts of this clonotype. An end of the junction differs from the germline gene, which may be a read error. The J gene is TRBJ2-3, the V gene TRBV14, with D perhaps TRBD1 (5 bases). The CDR3 covers 12 residues. Germline values: CDR1 SGHDN, CDR2 FVKESK. CDR3 DNA: TGTGCCAGCAGACAAGGGGCAGATACGCAGTATTTT. Protein product: CASRQGADTQYF.

There are many counts of this clonotype. The genes are TRBV20-1 and TRBJ2-4; 9 bases are a match to TRBD2. Germline V lookup: CDR1 DFQATT, CDR2 SNEGSKA (reference sequence). There are 14 residues in the CDR3. The V segment lost 3 bases and the J segment 6 bases; nucleotides outside the gene matches: 6. The CDR3 region is CSARGPSGVNIQYF. The CDR3 DNA sequence: TGCAGTGCTAGGGGCCCTAGCGGGGTAAACATTCAGTACTTC.

This clonotype occurred a few times. The V call is TRBV29-1, the J call TRBJ2-1; 10 bases align to TRBD2. Germline V gives CDR1 SQVTM, CDR2 ANQGSEA. The ends lost 4 bases at V and 7 bases at J; junction bases unmatched: 7. This CDR3 spans 14 amino acids. The CDR3 DNA reads as TGCAGCGTTGTGCTAGCGGGAGTTTTGAATGAGCAGTTCTTC. Its translation: CSVVLAGVLNEQFF.

The chain is built from TRBV5-1 and TRBJ2-2; 9 nucleotides match TRBD1. J was trimmed by 2 bases and V by 5 bases; bases with no gene match: 4. CDR1 is SGHRS and CDR2 is YFSETQ in the germline V gene. CDR3 size: 15 residues. CDR3 protein: CASSSTGGNTGELFF. The CDR3 bases are TGCGCCAGCAGTTCTACAGGGGGCAACACCGGGGAGCTGTTTTTT.

This clonotype was found a few times. This chain uses TRBV12-5 with TRBJ1-2; D not resolved. CDR1 is LGHNT, CDR2 FRNRAP, per germline. The V and J ends lost 4 bases and 4 bases respectively, with 13 bases between them. The CDR3 contains 14 residues. The DNA of the CDR3 is TGTGCTAGTGGTTCGGAGGACGCCACCTATGGCTACACCTTC. Protein product: CASGSEDATYGYTF.

J is TRBJ2-7 and V is TRBV6-2 or TRBV6-3; D possibly corresponds to TRBD2 (6 bases). Per germline, CDR1 MNHEY and CDR2 SVGEGT. V was clipped by 4 bases and J by 0 bases, with 10 bases between them. CDR3 size: 14 residues. CDR3 sequence (DNA): TGTGCCAGCAGTTCGACTAGGAGCTCCTACGAGCAGTACTTC. This sequence encodes CASSSTRSSYEQYF.

CDR3 sequence: CSVARQGVMNEQYF. The CDR3 DNA sequence: TGCAGCGTTGCTAGACAGGGGGTCATGAACGAGCAGTACTTC. The V call is TRBV29-1, the J call TRBJ2-7; 9 bases fit TRBD1. Germline V gene lookup returns CDR1 SQVTM and CDR2 ANQGSEA. After removal of 4 bases from V and 5 bases from J, the junction contained 9 bases not matched to a gene. CDR3 size: 14 residues.

This chain links TRBV27 with TRBJ2-7; no clear D gene. This CDR3 comprises 14 residues. Germline assignment: CDR1 MNHEY and CDR2 SMNVEV (reference sequence). Trimming removed 1 base from V and 4 bases from J, with 11 bases in between. The CDR3 reads CASSLFGPQYEQYF. The CDR3 DNA follows: TGTGCCAGCAGTTTATTCGGGCCACAATACGAGCAGTACTTC.

The chain has TRBV2 and TRBJ1-4; D remains ambiguous. Looked up from germline, CDR1 is SNHLY and CDR2 is FYNNEI. This CDR3 has 15 amino acids. The ends were cut back, 5 bases at V and 4 bases at J, with 14 bases in the middle. The CDR3 reads CASSNPLELNEKLFF. The CDR3 DNA is TGTGCCAGCAGTAATCCCTTGGAACTTAATGAAAAACTGTTTTTT.

The gene calls are TRBV15 and TRBJ2-3, with D possibly TRBD1 on 7 matching bases. V shed 2 bases and J shed 0 bases, with 18 bases lying between them. Germline values: CDR1 LNHNV, CDR2 YYDKDF (reference sequence). The CDR3 covers 18 residues. For the CDR3, the DNA is TGTGCCACCAGCAGATTCTACCCGTCAGGGGGGAGCACAGATACGCAGTATTTT. It yields the protein CATSRFYPSGGSTDTQYF.

The V call is TRBV18, the J call TRBJ2-7, with 8 bases identical to TRBD2. The CDR3 extends over 15 amino acids. Losses at the gene ends were 3 bases for V and 2 bases for J; bases not matched to a gene: 6. Germline V lookup: CDR1 KGHSH, CDR2 LQKENI. The CDR3 DNA follows: TGTGCCAGCTCACCGGCACTAGCGGAGCCCTACGAGCAGTACTTC. It specifies CASSPALAEPYEQYF.

This chain uses TRBV6-6 with TRBJ1-2; D is unresolved. Germline lookup yields CDR1 MNHNY and CDR2 SVGAGI (reference sequence). V lost 4 bases to trimming and J lost 5 bases, with 11 bases between them. The CDR3 runs to 13 residues. CDR3 loop: CASSFQKKYGYTF. In DNA form, the CDR3 reads TGTGCCAGCAGTTTTCAGAAGAAGTATGGCTACACCTTC.

This clonotype has a single count. The junction shows a germline mismatch at one end, possibly a read error. This rearrangement joins TRBV29-1 to TRBJ2-1; tentative D call: TRBD1 (6 bases). The CDR3 contains 13 residues. Germline assignment: CDR1 SQVTM and CDR2 ANQGSEA. The CDR3: CNVDRNSDNEQFF. The CDR3 nucleotides read TGCAACGTAGACAGGAACTCCGACAATGAGCAGTTCTTC.

This clonotype was counted a few times. The CDR3, as DNA: TGTGCCAGCAGCTTAGACGGGAGGGGCTACACCTTC. This sequence encodes CASSLDGRGYTF. The V and J genes are TRBV11-2 and TRBJ1-2; D is unresolved. V was pared by 0 bases and J by 8 bases, with 7 bases between. CDR3 size: 12 residues. Per germline, CDR1 SGHAT and CDR2 FQNNGV.

This chain uses TRBV10-3 with TRBJ2-7, with 10 bases that match TRBD1. The germline gives CDR1 ENHRY, CDR2 SYGVKD. The junction had 11 bases not matched to a gene; V was cut back by 4 bases and J by 5 bases. This CDR3 contains 16 residues. Here the CDR3 reads CAISGRSLDRGDEQYF. The CDR3 DNA reads as TGTGCCATCAGTGGCCGTAGTTTGGACAGGGGGGACGAGCAGTACTTC.

This clonotype was seen only a few times. The chain links TRBV2 to TRBJ2-1; no reliable D call. This CDR3 region has 11 residues. V lost 6 bases and J lost 5, with 5 bases in between. Germline assignment: CDR1 SNHLY and CDR2 FYNNEI. CDR3 nucleotide sequence: TGTGCCAGCAGGACCGACAATGAGCAGTTCTTC. Its translation is CASRTDNEQFF.

This clonotype was picked up a small number of times. V is TRBV6-2 or TRBV6-3 and J is TRBJ2-1; the D call may be TRBD1 or TRBD2 (5 bases each). CDR1 is MNHEY, CDR2 SVGEGT, per germline. The CDR3 has 15 amino acids. Trimming left V 8 bases short and J 4 bases short, with 18 bases between. Here the CDR3 reads CASSSPGPPYNEQFF. CDR3 sequence (DNA): TGTGCCAGCTCTTCTCCGGGACCTCCATACAATGAGCAGTTCTTC.

This chain links TRBV14 with TRBJ2-1; TRBD2 aligns across 9 bases. This CDR3 has 16 amino acids. J gave up 6 bases and V 3 bases, and 9 bases lay outside the gene matches. The germline V gene encodes CDR1 SGHDN and CDR2 FVKESK. CDR3 residues: CASSHSGSALPNEQFF. The DNA of the CDR3 is TGTGCCAGCAGCCATAGCGGGAGCGCACTCCCCAATGAGCAGTTCTTC.

This chain joins TRBV12-3 or TRBV12-4 and TRBJ1-2; a possible D gene is TRBD1 (5 bases). With 5 bases removed from V and 3 bases from J, the gap between germline ends came to 16 bases. There are 15 residues in the CDR3. DNA of the CDR3: TGTGCCAGCAGTGAGGCCTCACAGGTTGACTATGGCTACACCTTC. This sequence encodes CASSEASQVDYGYTF.

This rearrangement joins TRBV5-5 to TRBJ2-5, with 7 bases matching TRBD1. This CDR3 is 17 amino acids long. The trim removed 4 bases at V and 0 bases at J, leaving 12 bases unmatched. Germline V gene sequence: CDR1 SGHKS, CDR2 YYEKEE (reference sequence). The CDR3 loop is CASSEYRDSMYQETQYF. DNA for the CDR3: TGTGCCAGCAGCGAATACCGGGACAGCATGTACCAAGAGACCCAGTACTTC.

This clonotype was recorded a few times. The chain employs TRBV7-6 and TRBJ1-5; no definite D call. Germline V gene sequence: CDR1 SGHVS, CDR2 FNYEAQ. V lost 5 bases to trimming and J lost 6 bases, with 17 bases between them. This CDR3 is 15 amino acids long. This chain's CDR3 is CASSPRALRGQPQHF. The CDR3 DNA reads as TGTGCCAGCAGCCCTCGGGCTCTCCGGGGTCAGCCCCAGCATTTT.

The rearrangement joins TRBV20-1 to TRBJ1-6; TRBD1 might be the D (5 bases). V was pared by 5 bases and J by 4 bases, with 21 bases between. This CDR3 spans 17 amino acids. CDR1 and CDR2 (germline): DFQATT, SNEGSKA (reference sequence). This chain's CDR3 is CSASHKGNRIYNSPLHF. The DNA for the CDR3 is TGCAGTGCTTCACACAAGGGGAACAGAATTTATAATTCACCCCTCCACTTT.

This clonotype was observed a handful of times. V and J are TRBV27 and TRBJ2-3; 12 bases are shared with TRBD2. The junction had 3 bases not matched to a gene; V was cut back by 6 bases and J by 5 bases. Germline V gene data show CDR1 as MNHEY and CDR2 as SMNVEV (reference sequence). The CDR3 has 14 amino acids. The CDR3 DNA sequence: TGTGCCAGCAGGCAGGGACTAGCGGGAGATACGCAGTATTTT. Amino acids: CASRQGLAGDTQYF.

Turning to this clonotype: The junction shows a germline mismatch at one end, possibly a read error. The J gene is TRBJ2-7, the V gene TRBV9; D may be TRBD2 (6 bases). The CDR3 has 15 residues. Per the germline V gene, CDR1 is SGDLS and CDR2 is YYNGEE. The CDR3 sequence: CASSVEGRDSHEQYF. The CDR3 nucleotides read TGTGCCAGCAGCGTAGAGGGCAGGGACTCCCACGAGCAGTACTTC.

This clonotype was observed a handful of times. CDR3 bases: TGTGCCAGCAGTTTAAGAGGAAGTGATGGCTACACCTTC. The encoded protein is CASSLRGSDGYTF. V and J are TRBV12-3 or TRBV12-4 and TRBJ1-2; D is uncertain. Trimming removed 2 bases from V and 6 bases from J, with 10 bases in between. The CDR3 spans 13 residues.

This clonotype has a single count. This chain links TRBV6-5 with TRBJ2-5, with TRBD1 matching over 11 bases. This CDR3 has 15 residues. The ends lost 7 bases at V and 0 bases at J; junction bases unmatched: 4. The germline V gene has CDR1 MNHEY and CDR2 SVGAGI. In DNA form, the CDR3 reads TGTGCCAGCACCCGGGACAGGGGGAACCAAGAGACCCAGTACTTC. This sequence encodes CASTRDRGNQETQYF.

This clonotype has ten or more counts. The chain uses TRBV5-6 and TRBJ2-1; weak D call: TRBD2 (5 bases). V was shortened by 2 bases and J by 6 bases, with 12 bases between the two germline ends. Per germline, CDR1 SGHDT and CDR2 YYEEEE. The length of the CDR3 is 14 residues. The CDR3 protein is CASSFRGRVNEQFF. The CDR3 DNA follows: TGTGCCAGCAGCTTTCGGGGTAGGGTCAATGAGCAGTTCTTC.